This T cell receptor (beta chain) was sequenced for a study of OX40 agonist ivuxolimab in advanced cancers. As for the study in general: In this trial design, patients received ivuxolimab intravenously at 0.01 to 10 mg/kg every 2 weeks. There were three patients with partial responses, one having hepatocellular carcinoma and two cutaneous melanoma.

As concerns this clone: No antigen is known for it.

This table comes from immunoSEQ multiplex PCR, and its TCRdb copy is limited to in-frame clones, with some not included. The sample has around 57,000 clones, approximately 80% seen once. From germline, CDR1 is SGHTA and CDR2 FQGTGA. This CDR3 is 13 amino acids long. V gave up 5 bases and J gave up 2 bases, with 10 bases separating them. Broader study findings: CD4+ and CD8+ blood T cells expanded clonally by week 6 at 0.1 to 3.0 mg/kg.

The chain is built from TRBV7-3 and TRBJ2-7, with D uncertain. This specimen was CD4+ or CD8+ T cells sorted from blood, taken in a trial of the OX40 agonist ivuxolimab. This TCR was sampled from an adult with an advanced solid tumor such as melanoma, head and neck, liver or kidney cancer. The CDR3 DNA reads as TGTGCCAGCAGCGTAATGCAGACCTACGAGCAGTACTTC. Protein: CASSVMQTYEQYF.